These 13 T cell receptor beta chains were sequenced from one sample in a study of T cell responses to AZD1222 COVID-19 vaccine. TCRdb's copy holds only in-frame clones and misses some; the assay was immunoSEQ multiplex PCR. The table records some 140,000 clones, under 95% of them present only once. The source was peripheral blood, collected on day 0 of AZD1222 vaccination. These receptors were collected from an adult in good health.

V and J are TRBV3-1 (or the pseudogene TRBV3-2) and TRBJ2-1; the D gene is possibly TRBD1 (5 bases). Looked up from germline, CDR1 is LGHDT and CDR2 is YNNKEL (reference sequence). V was clipped by 1 base and J by 3 bases, with 10 bases between them. This CDR3 contains 15 residues. The CDR3 is CASSQVRQFYNEQFF. The CDR3 DNA sequence: TGTGCCAGCAGCCAAGTAAGACAGTTCTACAATGAGCAGTTCTTC.

The chain carries TRBV5-1 and TRBJ2-7, with 12 positions matching TRBD2. J gave up 7 bases and V 1 base, and 3 bases lay outside the gene matches. The germline V gene has CDR1 SGHRS and CDR2 YFSETQ. The CDR3 extends over 14 amino acids. The CDR3 nucleotides are TGCGCCAGCAGCTTGCAAACTAGCGGGGGGGAGCAGTACTTC. Protein: CASSLQTSGGEQYF.

The V call is TRBV5-1, the J call TRBJ2-3; D tentatively reads TRBD1 or TRBD2 (5 bases each). The CDR3 totals 16 residues. CDR1 is SGHRS and CDR2 is YFSETQ in the germline V gene. V lost 7 bases to trimming and J lost 1 base, with 19 bases between them. The CDR3 here is CASLEDGTPRTDTQYF. The CDR3 DNA reads as TGCGCCAGCCTCGAGGACGGGACCCCCCGCACAGATACGCAGTATTTT.

This clone was observed once. The chain combines TRBV6-5 with TRBJ2-7; 8 bases fit TRBD2. J was trimmed by 3 bases and V by 0 bases; bases with no gene match: 4. Germline V gene sequence: CDR1 MNHEY, CDR2 SVGAGI. CDR3 length equals 15 residues. The CDR3 DNA reads TGTGCCAGCAGTTACTCGATGACTAGCGACTACGAGCAGTACTTC. Translation gives CASSYSMTSDYEQYF.

This clone was counted once. The CDR3 here is CASSLRAGALTDTQYF. The CDR3 nucleotides read TGTGCCAGCAGCCTAAGAGCGGGAGCCCTTACAGATACGCAGTATTTT. The chain uses TRBV13 and TRBJ2-3, with 8 bases lining up with TRBD2. CDR3 length: 16 amino acids. Trimming at V came to 5 bases and at J to 3 bases, leaving 10 bases not matched to a gene. Germline CDR1 reads PRHDT; CDR2 reads FYEKMQ (reference sequence).

The rearrangement links TRBV9 to TRBJ2-1; no reliable D call. The germline CDR1 and CDR2 sequences are SGDLS and YYNGEE. V was pared by 4 bases and J by 7 bases, with 15 bases between. The CDR3 runs to 14 residues. CDR3 region: CASSPPVVANEQFF. For the CDR3, the DNA is TGTGCCAGCAGCCCCCCCGTCGTCGCAAATGAGCAGTTCTTC.

The chain has TRBV4-1 and TRBJ2-7, with 10 bases lining up with TRBD2. The germline gives CDR1 MGHRA, CDR2 YSYEKL. This CDR3 contains 15 residues. Trimming removed 4 bases from V and 4 bases from J; junction bases left unmatched: 7. CDR3 DNA sequence: TGCGCCAGCAGCCGACCTAGCGGGAGAAAATACGAGCAGTACTTC. This gives the protein CASSRPSGRKYEQYF.

Comments on this clone: This likely comes from a read error, as the CDR3 has no conserved phenylalanine or tryptophan at its end. The rearrangement uses TRBV6-5 and TRBJ2-7; D unclear. The CDR3 has 15 amino acids. Per germline, CDR1 MNHEY and CDR2 SVGAGI. Trimming shortened V by 0 bases and J by 0 bases, and 9 bases separated the two germline ends. CDR3 nucleotides: TGTGCCAGCAGTTACTCCCGGCGGCACTCCTACGAGCAGTACCTC. This gives the protein CASSYSRRHSYEQYL.

This clone was counted once. The rearrangement links TRBV4-2 to TRBJ2-3; TRBD2 matches 11 bases. CDR3 length equals 18 residues. Trimming cost V 0 bases and J 0 bases; bases outside gene matches: 5. From germline, CDR1 is LGHNA and CDR2 YNFKEQ. The CDR3 reads CASSQDLGTSGSTDTQYF. In nucleotides, the CDR3 is TGTGCCAGCAGCCAAGATCTGGGGACTAGCGGTAGCACAGATACGCAGTATTTT.

In this sample, this clone turned up once. The chain uses TRBV19 and TRBJ2-1; the D is unclear. Germline-derived CDR1 and CDR2 are LNHDA and SQIVND (reference sequence). V shed 4 bases and J shed 6 bases, with 4 bases lying between them. The CDR3 consists of 11 residues. CDR3 nucleotides: TGTGCCAGTAGTAAGGCCAATGAGCAGTTCTTC. This sequence encodes CASSKANEQFF.

The CDR3 reads CASSERDRGRLTQYF. The CDR3, as DNA: TGTGCCAGTAGTGAGAGAGACAGGGGGCGGTTGACCCAGTACTTC. V gene TRBV19 combines with J gene TRBJ2-5; 10 bases align to TRBD1. In germline, CDR1 is LNHDA, CDR2 SQIVND (reference sequence). After removal of 5 bases from V and 7 bases from J, the junction contained 10 bases not matched to a gene. This CDR3 spans 15 amino acids.

This chain joins TRBV2 and TRBJ1-3; maybe TRBD1 (6 bases). The V and J ends lost 7 bases and 1 base respectively, with 14 bases between them. CDR1 SNHLY and CDR2 FYNNEI come from the germline V gene. This CDR3 comprises 15 residues. CDR3 sequence: CASTRGGESGNTIYF. The CDR3 DNA reads TGTGCCAGCACTAGGGGGGGCGAGTCTGGAAACACCATATATTTT.

The genes are TRBV7-2 and TRBJ1-6; 7 nucleotides line up with TRBD1. Germline V CDR1 and CDR2: SGHTA, FQGNSA. J gave up 7 bases and V 4 bases, and 10 bases lay outside the gene matches. This CDR3 comprises 16 residues. CDR3 DNA sequence: TGTGCCAGCAGCTCGGTGCCGGGGACAGAGAATTCACCCCTCCACTTT. As protein: CASSSVPGTENSPLHF.